These T cell receptor beta chains were read from a single sample in a study of shared clonotypes between healthy human individuals. Method: immunoSEQ multiplex PCR; TCRdb's copy keeps in-frame clones and lacks some. The sample contains approximately 2.5 million clones, approximately 94% of which appear only once. The sequencing sample was made of naive CD4+ T cells sorted from blood. Every receptor here comes from a man between 18 and 35 years old in good health. Both conserved end residues are part of each CDR3. The order of the fields is D gene, J gene, V gene, CDR3 protein. The D gene is left open where the match is weak.

TRBD1 TRBJ1-1 TRBV30 CAWSSQGATEAFF
- TRBJ1-6 TRBV2 CASKGIVNSPLHF
- TRBJ2-7 TRBV27 CASSFQGEQYF
TRBD1 TRBJ2-2 TRBV5-1 CASTGQGITGELFF
- TRBJ1-4 TRBV11-2 CASSRGRMSATNEKLFF
TRBD1 TRBJ2-4 TRBV2 CASSKDRGADIQYF
- TRBJ2-3 TRBV10-3 CAISDLVSESVDTQYF
TRBD2 TRBJ2-5 TRBV18 CASSPLREGKETQYF
- TRBJ2-1 TRBV7-9 CASSLFGAGSGEQFF
TRBD2 TRBJ2-1 TRBV10-3 CAIGLADYNEQFF
TRBD1 TRBJ1-6 TRBV6-5 CASSYTSQGKRSPLHF
- TRBJ2-2 TRBV30 CAWRKMDNPGELFF
- TRBJ2-7 TRBV18 CASSPLPRDPYEQYF
TRBD1 TRBJ1-5 TRBV6-5 CASSQGGPQHF
TRBD1 TRBJ2-2 TRBV5-1 CASSLTGEGTGELFF
TRBD1 TRBJ1-1 TRBV5-1 CASSSLQGAEAFF
- TRBJ1-2 TRBV2 CASKGGGYGYTF
TRBD1 TRBJ1-1 TRBV5-4 CASRHSGTGNTEAFF
TRBD2 TRBJ2-7 TRBV6-5 CASRRLAGEQYF
TRBD1 TRBJ2-7 TRBV19 CASSPGTGVLEQYF
- TRBJ1-1 TRBV7-2 CASSFGRNTEAFF
- TRBJ2-2 TRBV5-1 CASSPPGTGELFF
- TRBJ2-7 TRBV7-8 CASSFLGLEQYF
TRBD2 TRBJ2-7 TRBV28 CASSWGGSYEQYF
TRBD2 TRBJ2-3 TRBV7-6 CASSLYPGLAGGPTDTQYF
TRBD1 TRBJ2-7 TRBV7-2 CASSSRQGLLYEQYF
- TRBJ2-4 TRBV5-4 CASSLRQVENIQYF
- TRBJ1-2 TRBV2 CASSEFLGSLYTF
TRBD1 TRBJ1-2 TRBV15 CATRTGTGPGGIGYTF
TRBD1 TRBJ1-1 TRBV14 CASSQRQGMGTEAFF
TRBD2 TRBJ2-5 TRBV5-1 CASSLQTKTSGGYQETQYF
- TRBJ1-4 TRBV2 CASRRGRDEKLFF
- TRBJ2-2 TRBV6-1 CASSEIRVVGELFF
TRBD1 TRBJ1-2 TRBV14 CASSQAGTGGRGYTF
- TRBJ2-4 TRBV28 CASSQTGSQAKNIQYF
- TRBJ2-3 TRBV5-1 CASSPLPGTDTQYF
- TRBJ1-2 TRBV9 CASSEGAGSVYGYTF
- TRBJ2-7 TRBV25-1 CASSESSTYEQYF